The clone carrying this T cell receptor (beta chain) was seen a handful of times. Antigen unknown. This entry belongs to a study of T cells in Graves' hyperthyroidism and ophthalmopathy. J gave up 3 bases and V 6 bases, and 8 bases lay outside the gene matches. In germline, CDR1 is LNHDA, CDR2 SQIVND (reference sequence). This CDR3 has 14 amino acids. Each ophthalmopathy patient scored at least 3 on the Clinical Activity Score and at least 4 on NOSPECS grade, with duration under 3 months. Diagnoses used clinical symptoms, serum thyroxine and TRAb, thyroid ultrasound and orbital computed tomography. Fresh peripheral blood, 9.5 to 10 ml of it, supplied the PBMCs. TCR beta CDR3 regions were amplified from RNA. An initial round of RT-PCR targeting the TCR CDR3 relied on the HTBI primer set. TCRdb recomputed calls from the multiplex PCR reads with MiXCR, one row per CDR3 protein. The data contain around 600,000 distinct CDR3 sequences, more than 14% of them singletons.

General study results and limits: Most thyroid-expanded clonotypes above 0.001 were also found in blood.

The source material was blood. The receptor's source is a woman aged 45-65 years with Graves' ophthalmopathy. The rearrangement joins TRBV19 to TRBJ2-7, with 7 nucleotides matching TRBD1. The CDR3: CASSLDRKNYEQYF. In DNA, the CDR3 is TGTGCCAGTAGCTTGGACAGGAAAAACTACGAGCAGTACTTC. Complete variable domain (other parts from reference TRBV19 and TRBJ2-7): DGGITQSPKYLFRKEGQNVTLSCEQNLNHDAMYWYRQDPGQGLRLIYYSQIVNDFQKGDIAEGYSVSREKKESFPLTVTSAQKNPTAFYLCASSLDRKNYEQYFGPGTRLTVT.